This T cell receptor (beta chain) emerged from a study of shared clonotypes between healthy human individuals. Study-level information: Ranging from 18 to 49 in age, donors were two women and a few men. Whole-study results and caveats: At large depth, rarefaction still showed sorted-subset sequencing to be incomplete.

Assay used: immunoSEQ multiplex PCR; TCRdb lists only in-frame clones, some missing. Here the sample spans under 2,000,000 clones, approximately 95% being singletons. Per the germline V gene, CDR1 is LNHDA and CDR2 is SQIVND (reference sequence). Trimming cost V 5 bases and J 0 bases; bases outside gene matches: 14. The CDR3 is made up of 20 amino acids. Details on this clone: No antigen is known for it.

Naive CD8 populations comprised CD45RO-negative cells positively selected for CCR7, excluding terminally differentiated effector memory CD45RA+ cells. This clonotype originated in a man between 18 and 29 years old in good health. The chain carries TRBV19 and TRBJ2-4, with 12 bases that match TRBD2. The sample consisted of naive CD8+ T cells sorted from blood. The CDR3 DNA follows: TGTGCCAGTAGTCCTTGGGGGACTAGCGGGTATCCACTAGCCAAAAACATTCAGTACTTC. Translated, it gives CASSPWGTSGYPLAKNIQYF.